This T cell receptor (beta chain) was identified during a study of cytomegalovirus exposure and HLA in healthy donors. PCR involved 60 Vbeta and 13 Jbeta primers. Method: immunoSEQ multiplex PCR; TCRdb's copy keeps in-frame clones and lacks some. Of around 97,000 clones listed, 81% are singletons. To note about this clone: Its target is unknown.

This CDR3 is built from 14 residues. The V end was cut by 4 bases, the J end by 4 bases, with 15 bases between. Per germline, CDR1 GTSNPN and CDR2 SVGIG (reference sequence). General study results and limits: The authors excluded some V segments, including TRBV6-2 and TRBV6-3, as indistinguishable. Reported findings show TCR beta sequences accurately forecast HLA-A and HLA-B alleles in most subjects.

The genes are TRBV30 and TRBJ2-3; D might be TRBD1 (6 bases). The source of this sequence is a man aged 40-50 years in good health and CMV-seropositive. The sample was PBMCs. CDR3 DNA: TGTGCCTGGACCGTAGGGGGAGTGGCAGATACGCAGTATTTT. It is translated as CAWTVGGVADTQYF.